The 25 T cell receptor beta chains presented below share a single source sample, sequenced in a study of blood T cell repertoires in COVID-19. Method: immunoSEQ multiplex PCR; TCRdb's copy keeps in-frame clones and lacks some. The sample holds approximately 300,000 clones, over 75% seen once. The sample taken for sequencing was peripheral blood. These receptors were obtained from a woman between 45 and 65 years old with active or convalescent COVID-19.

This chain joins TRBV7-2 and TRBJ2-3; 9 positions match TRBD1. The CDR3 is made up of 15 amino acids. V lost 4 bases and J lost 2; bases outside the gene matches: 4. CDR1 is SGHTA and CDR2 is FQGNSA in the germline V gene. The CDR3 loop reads CASSSGTGLTDTQYF. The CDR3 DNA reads TGTGCCAGCAGCTCAGGGACAGGGCTCACAGATACGCAGTATTTT.

The CDR3 spells CASSLGLAGGVYEQYF. CDR3 nucleotide sequence: TGTGCCAGCAGCTTGGGTCTAGCGGGAGGGGTCTACGAGCAGTACTTC. J is TRBJ2-7 and V is TRBV5-4; TRBD2 agrees at 12 bases. The germline V gene encodes CDR1 SGHNT and CDR2 YYREEE (reference sequence). V shed 0 bases and J 3 bases; nucleotides not matched to a gene: 4. This CDR3 region has 16 residues.

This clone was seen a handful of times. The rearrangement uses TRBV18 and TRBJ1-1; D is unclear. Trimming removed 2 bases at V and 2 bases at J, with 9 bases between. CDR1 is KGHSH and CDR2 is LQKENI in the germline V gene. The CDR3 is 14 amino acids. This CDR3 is CASSPEVLNTEAFF. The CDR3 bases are TGTGCCAGCTCACCAGAGGTACTCAACACTGAAGCTTTCTTT.

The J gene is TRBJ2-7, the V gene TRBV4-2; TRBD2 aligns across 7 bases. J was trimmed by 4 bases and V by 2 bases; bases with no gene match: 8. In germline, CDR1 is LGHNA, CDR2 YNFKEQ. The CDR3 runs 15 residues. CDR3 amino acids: CASSQPGDGGYEQYF. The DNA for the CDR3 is TGTGCCAGCAGCCAACCTGGAGACGGGGGGTACGAGCAGTACTTC.

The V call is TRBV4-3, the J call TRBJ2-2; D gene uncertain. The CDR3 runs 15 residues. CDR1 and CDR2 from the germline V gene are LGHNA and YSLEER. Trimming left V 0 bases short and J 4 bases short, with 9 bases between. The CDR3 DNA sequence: TGCGCCAGCAGCCAAGATCGACTGGCCACCGGGGAGCTGTTTTTT. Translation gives CASSQDRLATGELFF.

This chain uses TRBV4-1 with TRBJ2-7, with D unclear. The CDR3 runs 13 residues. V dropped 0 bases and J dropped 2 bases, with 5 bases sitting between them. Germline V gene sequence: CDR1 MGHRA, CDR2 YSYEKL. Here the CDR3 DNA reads TGCGCCAGCAGCCAAGAACTTGCCTACGAGCAGTACTTC. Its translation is CASSQELAYEQYF.

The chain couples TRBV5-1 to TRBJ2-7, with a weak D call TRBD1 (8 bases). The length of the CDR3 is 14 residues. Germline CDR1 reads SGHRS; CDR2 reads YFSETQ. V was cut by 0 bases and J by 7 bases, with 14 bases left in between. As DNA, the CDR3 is TGCGCCAGCAGCTTGGTACAGGGGGGGACTGAGCAGTACTTC. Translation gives CASSLVQGGTEQYF.

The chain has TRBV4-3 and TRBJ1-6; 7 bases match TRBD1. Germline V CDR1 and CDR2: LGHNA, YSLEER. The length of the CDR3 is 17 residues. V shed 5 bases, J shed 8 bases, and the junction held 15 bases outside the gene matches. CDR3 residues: CASSARQGISNYSPLHF. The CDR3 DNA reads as TGCGCCAGCAGCGCCCGACAGGGAATAAGCAATTATTCACCCCTCCACTTT.

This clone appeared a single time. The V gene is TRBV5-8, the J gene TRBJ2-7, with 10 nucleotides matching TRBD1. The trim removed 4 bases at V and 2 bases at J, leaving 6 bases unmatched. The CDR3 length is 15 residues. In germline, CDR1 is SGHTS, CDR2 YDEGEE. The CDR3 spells CASSLTGGPPYEQYF. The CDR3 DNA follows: TGTGCCAGCAGCCTGACAGGGGGCCCCCCCTACGAGCAGTACTTC.

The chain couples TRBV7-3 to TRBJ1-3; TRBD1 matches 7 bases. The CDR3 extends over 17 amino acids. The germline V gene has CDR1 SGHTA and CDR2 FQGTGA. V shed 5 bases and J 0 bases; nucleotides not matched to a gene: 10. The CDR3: CASSQGGRLSSGNTIYF. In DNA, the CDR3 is TGTGCCAGCAGCCAGGGGGGCAGACTTTCCTCTGGAAACACCATATATTTT.

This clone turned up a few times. CDR3 nucleotide sequence: TGTGCTAGTGGTTTGAGGTCAGGGGCGCATGGCTACACCTTC. As protein: CASGLRSGAHGYTF. This sequence joins TRBV12-5 and TRBJ1-2, with D tentatively TRBD1 (6 bases). Trimming removed 2 bases at V and 6 bases at J, with 13 bases between. The CDR3 extends over 14 amino acids. CDR1 LGHNT and CDR2 FRNRAP come from the germline V gene.

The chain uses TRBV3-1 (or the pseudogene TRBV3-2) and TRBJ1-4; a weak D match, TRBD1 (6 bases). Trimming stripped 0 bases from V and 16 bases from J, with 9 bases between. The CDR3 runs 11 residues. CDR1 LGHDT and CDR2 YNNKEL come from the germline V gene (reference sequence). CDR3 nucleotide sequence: TGTGCCAGCAGCCAAGAGGGGACATCGTTTTTT. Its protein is CASSQEGTSFF.

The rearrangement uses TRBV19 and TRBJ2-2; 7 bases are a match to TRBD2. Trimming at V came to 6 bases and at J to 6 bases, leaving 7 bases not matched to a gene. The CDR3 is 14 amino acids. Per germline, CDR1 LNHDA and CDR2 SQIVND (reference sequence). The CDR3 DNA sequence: TGTGCCAGTAGCCTTCGCGGGGGACCCGGGGAGCTGTTTTTT. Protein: CASSLRGGPGELFF.

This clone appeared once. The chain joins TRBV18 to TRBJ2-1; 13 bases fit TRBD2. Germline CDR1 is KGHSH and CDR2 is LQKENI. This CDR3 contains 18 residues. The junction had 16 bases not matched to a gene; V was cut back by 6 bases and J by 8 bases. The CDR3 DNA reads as TGTGCCAGCTCCTTTAGCCCTTCGGGACTAGCGGGAACCTATGAGCAGTTCTTC. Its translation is CASSFSPSGLAGTYEQFF.

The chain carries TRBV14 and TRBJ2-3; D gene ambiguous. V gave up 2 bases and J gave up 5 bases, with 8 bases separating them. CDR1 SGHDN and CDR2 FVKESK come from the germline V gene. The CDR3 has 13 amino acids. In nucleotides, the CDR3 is TGTGCCAGCAGCCAAACCCTACTAGATACGCAGTATTTT. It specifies CASSQTLLDTQYF.

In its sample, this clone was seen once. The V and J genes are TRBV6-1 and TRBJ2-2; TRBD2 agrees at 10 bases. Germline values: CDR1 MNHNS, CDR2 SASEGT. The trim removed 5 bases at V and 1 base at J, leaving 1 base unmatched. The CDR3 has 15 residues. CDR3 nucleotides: TGTGCCAGCAGTCGGACTAGCGGGAACACCGGGGAGCTGTTTTTT. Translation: CASSRTSGNTGELFF.

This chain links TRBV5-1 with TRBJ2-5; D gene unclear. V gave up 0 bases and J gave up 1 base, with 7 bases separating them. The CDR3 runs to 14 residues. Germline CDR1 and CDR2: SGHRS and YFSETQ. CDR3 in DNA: TGCGCCAGCAGCTTGGAGACACCCCAAGAGACCCAGTACTTC. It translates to CASSLETPQETQYF.

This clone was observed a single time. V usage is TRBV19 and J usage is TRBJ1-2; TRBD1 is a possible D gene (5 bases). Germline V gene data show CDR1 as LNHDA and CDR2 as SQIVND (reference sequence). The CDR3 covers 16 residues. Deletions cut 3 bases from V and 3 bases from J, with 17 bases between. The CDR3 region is CASSIFAQTAHYGYTF. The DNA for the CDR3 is TGTGCCAGTAGTATTTTTGCCCAGACAGCGCACTATGGCTACACCTTC.

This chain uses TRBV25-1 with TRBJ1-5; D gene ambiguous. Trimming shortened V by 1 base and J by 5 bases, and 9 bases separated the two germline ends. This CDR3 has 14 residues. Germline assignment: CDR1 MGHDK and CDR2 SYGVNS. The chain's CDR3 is CASSEFGEYQPQHF. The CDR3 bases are TGTGCCAGCAGTGAATTTGGAGAATATCAGCCCCAGCATTTT.

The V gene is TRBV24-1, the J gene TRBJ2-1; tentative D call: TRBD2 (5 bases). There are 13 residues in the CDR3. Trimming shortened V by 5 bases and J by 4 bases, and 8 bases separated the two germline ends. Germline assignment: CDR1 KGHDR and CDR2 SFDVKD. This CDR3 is CATSVGGYNEQFF. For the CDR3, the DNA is TGTGCCACCAGTGTAGGAGGATACAATGAGCAGTTCTTC.

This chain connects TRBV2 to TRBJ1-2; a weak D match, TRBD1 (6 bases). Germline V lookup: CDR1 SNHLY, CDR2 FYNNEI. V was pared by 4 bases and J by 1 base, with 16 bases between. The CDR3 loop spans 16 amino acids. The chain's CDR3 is CASSVKYRDLNYGYTF. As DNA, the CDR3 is TGTGCCAGCAGTGTAAAGTACAGGGACCTTAACTATGGCTACACCTTC.

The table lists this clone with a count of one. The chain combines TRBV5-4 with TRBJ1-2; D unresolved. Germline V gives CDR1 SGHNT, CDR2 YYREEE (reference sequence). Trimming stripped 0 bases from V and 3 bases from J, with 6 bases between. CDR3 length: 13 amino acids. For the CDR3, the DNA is TGTGCCAGCAGCTTGGTATCGGACTATGGCTACACCTTC. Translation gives CASSLVSDYGYTF.

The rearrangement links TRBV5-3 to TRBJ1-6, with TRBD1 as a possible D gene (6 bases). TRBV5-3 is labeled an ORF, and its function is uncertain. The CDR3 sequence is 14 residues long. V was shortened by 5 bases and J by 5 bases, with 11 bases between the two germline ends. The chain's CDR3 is CARSHEGDNSPLHF. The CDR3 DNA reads TGTGCCAGAAGTCATGAGGGGGATAATTCACCCCTCCACTTT.

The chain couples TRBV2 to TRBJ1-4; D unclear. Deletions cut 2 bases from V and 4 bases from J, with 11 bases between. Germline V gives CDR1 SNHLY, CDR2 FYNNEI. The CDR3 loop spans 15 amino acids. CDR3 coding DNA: TGTGCCAGCAGTGAACTTCGGGGAGATAATGAAAAACTGTTTTTT. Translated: CASSELRGDNEKLFF.

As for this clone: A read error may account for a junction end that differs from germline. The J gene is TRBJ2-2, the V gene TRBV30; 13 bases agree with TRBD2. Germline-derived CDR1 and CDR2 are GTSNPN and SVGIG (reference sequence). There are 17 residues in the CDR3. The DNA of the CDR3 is TGTGCCTGGAGTCTAACTAGCGGGGGGGCGAAAACCGGGGAGCTGTTTTTT. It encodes CAWSLTSGGAKTGELFF.